This T cell receptor beta chain is drawn from a study of regulatory T cells in long-lasting Graves disease. Regarding this clonotype: No antigen is known for it.

Overall study findings and caveats: Persistent Graves' patients showed a TCR diversity that was lower than that of newly diagnosed ones. TRBV28, TRBJ1-2 and TRBJ2-5 were favored in persistent disease.

Described time point: persistent/refractory GD, antithyroid drugs over 5 years with positive TRAb. The authors made the TCR library using RNA they extracted from PBMCs. Graves' disease diagnosis followed American Thyroid Association guidelines. To make TCR beta libraries, researchers used iRepertoire HTBI primers and Arm-PCR of CDR3 regions. TCRdb re-derived calls from the multiplex PCR reads in MiXCR, one entry per CDR3 protein. The sample consists of 600,000 to 800,000 distinct CDR3 sequences, about 30% of them appearing once. The CDR3 consists of 13 residues. Germline CDR1 and CDR2: GTSNPN and SVGIG (reference sequence). V lost 4 bases and J lost 2; bases outside the gene matches: 2.

The TCR sequence derives from a female donor with Graves disease. This chain joins TRBV30 and TRBJ1-2, with 9 bases lining up with TRBD1. The starting material was peripheral blood mononuclear cells (PBMCs), obtained when the disease was refractory, from a patient treated with antithyroid drugs. CDR3 DNA: TGTGCCTGGAACAGGGGGCAAAACTATGGCTACACCTTC. The encoded protein is CAWNRGQNYGYTF.